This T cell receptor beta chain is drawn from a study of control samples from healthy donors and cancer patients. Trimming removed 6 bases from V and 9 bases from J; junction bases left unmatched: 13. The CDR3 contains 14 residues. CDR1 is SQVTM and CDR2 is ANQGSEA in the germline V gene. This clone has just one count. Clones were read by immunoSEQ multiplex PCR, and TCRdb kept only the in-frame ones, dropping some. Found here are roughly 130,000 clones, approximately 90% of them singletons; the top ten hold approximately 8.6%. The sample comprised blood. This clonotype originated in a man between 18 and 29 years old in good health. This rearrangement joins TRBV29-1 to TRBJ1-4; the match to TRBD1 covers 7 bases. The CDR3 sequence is CSVKLTGVLKKLFF. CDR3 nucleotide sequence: TGCAGCGTAAAATTAACAGGGGTATTGAAAAAACTGTTTTTT.